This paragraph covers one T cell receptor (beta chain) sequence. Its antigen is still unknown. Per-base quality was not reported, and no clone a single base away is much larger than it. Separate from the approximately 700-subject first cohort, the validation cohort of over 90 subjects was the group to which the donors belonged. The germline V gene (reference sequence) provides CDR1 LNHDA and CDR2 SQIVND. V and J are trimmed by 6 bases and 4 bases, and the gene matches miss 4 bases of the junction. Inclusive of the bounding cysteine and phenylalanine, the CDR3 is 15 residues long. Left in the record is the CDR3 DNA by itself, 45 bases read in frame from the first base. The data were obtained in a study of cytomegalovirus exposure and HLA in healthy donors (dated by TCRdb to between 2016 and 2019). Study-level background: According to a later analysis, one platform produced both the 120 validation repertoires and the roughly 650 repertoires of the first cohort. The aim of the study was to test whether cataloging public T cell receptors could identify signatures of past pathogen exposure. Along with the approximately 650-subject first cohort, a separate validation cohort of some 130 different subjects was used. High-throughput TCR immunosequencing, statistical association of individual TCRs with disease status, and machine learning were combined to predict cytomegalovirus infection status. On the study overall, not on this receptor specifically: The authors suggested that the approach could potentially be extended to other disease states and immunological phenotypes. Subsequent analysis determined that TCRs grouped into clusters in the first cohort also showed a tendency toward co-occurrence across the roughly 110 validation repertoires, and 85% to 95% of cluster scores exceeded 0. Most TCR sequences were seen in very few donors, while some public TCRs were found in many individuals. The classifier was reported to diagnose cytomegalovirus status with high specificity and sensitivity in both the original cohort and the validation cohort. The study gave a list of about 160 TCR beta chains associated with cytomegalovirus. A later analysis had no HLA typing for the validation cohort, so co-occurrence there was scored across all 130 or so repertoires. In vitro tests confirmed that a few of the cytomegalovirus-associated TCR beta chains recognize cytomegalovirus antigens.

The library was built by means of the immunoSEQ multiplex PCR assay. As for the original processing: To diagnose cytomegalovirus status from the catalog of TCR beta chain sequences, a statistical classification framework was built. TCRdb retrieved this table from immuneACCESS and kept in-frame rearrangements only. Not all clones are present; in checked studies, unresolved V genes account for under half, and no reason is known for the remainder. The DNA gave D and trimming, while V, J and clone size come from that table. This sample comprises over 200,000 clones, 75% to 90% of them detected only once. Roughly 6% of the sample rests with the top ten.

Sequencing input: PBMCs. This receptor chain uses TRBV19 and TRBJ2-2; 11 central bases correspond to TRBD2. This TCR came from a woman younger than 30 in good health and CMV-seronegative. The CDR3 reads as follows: CASSKLAGATGELFF. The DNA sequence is TGTGCCAGTAGCAAACTAGCGGGGGCCACCGGGGAGCTGTTTTTT.